These T cell receptor beta chains were read from a single sample in a study of identical twins. Each CDR3 protein gets one entry after TCRdb re-called the 5' RACE reads with MiXCR. This sample has around 570,000 distinct CDR3 sequences, with 9.6% found just once. These data were likewise used in another study, on yellow fever vaccine responses in identical twins.

Sequencing was done on a sample of PBMCs. Receptors were obtained from a woman aged 18 to 35 in good health. Each CDR3 is given with its conserved first and last residue. The order of the fields is V gene, J gene, clone size, D gene, CDR3 DNA, CDR3 protein. A D gene is named only where the DNA matches it firmly. Not every row has a clone size; where given, it reads once, few, many or a size class.

V: TRBV5-1; J: TRBJ2-5; size: few; D: TRBD2; DNA: TGCGCCAGCAGCGGGCTAGCGGTCCAAGAGACCCAGTACTTC; CDR3: CASSGLAVQETQYF
V: TRBV3-1; J: TRBJ2-6; size: few; D: TRBD1; DNA: TGTGCCAGCAGCCCCGGGACAGGGGGATCTGGGGCCAACGTCCTGACTTTC; CDR3: CASSPGTGGSGANVLTF
V: TRBV25-1; J: TRBJ2-1; size: few; D: NA; DNA: TGTGCCAGCAGTGAATCGGGGGTCTCGGGCTCCTACAATGAGCAGTTCTTC; CDR3: CASSESGVSGSYNEQFF
V: TRBV2; J: TRBJ2-5; size: few; D: TRBD1; DNA: TGTGCCAGCAGCCAGACCCGACAGGGGAATGCAGAGACCCAGTACTTC; CDR3: CASSQTRQGNAETQYF
V: TRBV28; J: TRBJ2-7; size: few; D: TRBD1; DNA: TGTGCCAGCACCCAACTGGGGGACAGGCTCTACGAGCAGTACTTC; CDR3: CASTQLGDRLYEQYF
V: TRBV20-1; J: TRBJ2-6; size: few; D: NA; DNA: TGCAGTGCTAAGACCCCGGGCCCCCTCTCTGGGGCCAACGTCCTGACTTTC; CDR3: CSAKTPGPLSGANVLTF
V: TRBV28; J: TRBJ1-5; size: few; D: NA; DNA: TGTGCCAGCAGTTATACCCTCGACATCTATAGCAATCAGCCCCAGCATTTT; CDR3: CASSYTLDIYSNQPQHF
V: TRBV11-2; J: TRBJ1-4; size: NA; D: TRBD1; DNA: TGTGCCAGCAGCAGCCGGGGACAGGGGGACGAAAAACTGTTTTTT; CDR3: CASSSRGQGDEKLFF
V: TRBV12-3/TRBV12-4; J: TRBJ2-1; size: many; D: TRBD2; DNA: TGTGCCAGCAGTTTATATCGGCCTAGCGGGATAGGTGAGCAGTTCTTC; CDR3: CASSLYRPSGIGEQFF
V: TRBV14; J: TRBJ2-1; size: NA; D: TRBD2; DNA: TGTGCCAGCAGTGGACTAGTCTACAATGAGCAGTTCTTC; CDR3: CASSGLVYNEQFF
V: TRBV7-9; J: TRBJ1-1; size: NA; D: NA; DNA: TGTGCCAGCAGCTCTTCGGAGGACACTGAAGCTTTCTTT; CDR3: CASSSSEDTEAFF
V: TRBV7-2; J: TRBJ2-7; size: many; D: TRBD2; DNA: TGTGCCAGCAGCCGTAGCGGGGGGGGAATCTACGAGCAGTACTTC; CDR3: CASSRSGGGIYEQYF
V: TRBV12-3/TRBV12-4; J: TRBJ2-1; size: many; D: TRBD2; DNA: TGTGCCAGCAGTCGGACTAGCGGGAGGGGTGAGCAGTTCTTC; CDR3: CASSRTSGRGEQFF
V: TRBV20-1; J: TRBJ2-7; size: NA; D: NA; DNA: TGCAGTGCTAGAGATCAAACTCGGAATCTTTTCGAGCAGTACTTC; CDR3: CSARDQTRNLFEQYF
V: TRBV11-1; J: TRBJ2-6; size: NA; D: TRBD1; DNA: TGTGCCAGCAGCGAGAGGGACAGATCTTTGTCTGGGGCCAACGTCCTGACTTTC; CDR3: CASSERDRSLSGANVLTF
V: TRBV7-6; J: TRBJ1-5; size: NA; D: NA; DNA: TGTGCCAGCAGCTTAGCCCATCAGCCCCAGCATTTT; CDR3: CASSLAHQPQHF
V: TRBV28; J: TRBJ2-3; size: few; D: TRBD2; DNA: TGTGCCAGCAGAAAAATCAGGACTAGCGGATATACGCAGTATTTT; CDR3: CASRKIRTSGYTQYF
V: TRBV6-1; J: TRBJ1-3; size: NA; D: TRBD1; DNA: TGTGCCAGCAGCGGACAGGGAAGGTCTGGAAACACCATATATTTT; CDR3: CASSGQGRSGNTIYF
V: TRBV7-9; J: TRBJ1-1; size: NA; D: NA; DNA: TGTGCCAGCAGCTTTCTCTGGGACACCTCGAACACTGAAGCTCTCTTT; CDR3: CASSFLWDTSNTEALF
V: TRBV6-5; J: TRBJ1-1; size: NA; D: TRBD1; DNA: TGTGCCAGCAGTTACCTCCCCGGACAGGGGGCCGAAGCTTTCTTT; CDR3: CASSYLPGQGAEAFF